The 26 T cell receptor beta chains below all came from one sample that was sequenced in a study of blood T cell repertoires in COVID-19. Measured with immunoSEQ multiplex PCR; TCRdb has only the in-frame clones, and not every one. The sample yields 150,000 to 200,000 clones, roughly 84% seen once. The sample was PBMCs or T cells enriched from blood (not recorded which). The receptor set was obtained from a woman aged 30 to 39 who had been exposed to COVID-19.

The DNA for the CDR3 is TGTGCCAGCCGGCGAGGGGACAGGAGCTCTTCACCCCTCCACTTT. This translates into CASRRGDRSSSPLHF. The rearrangement uses TRBV27 and TRBJ1-6; TRBD1 agrees at 8 bases. Germline CDR1 is MNHEY and CDR2 is SMNVEV (reference sequence). CDR3 length: 15 amino acids. V dropped 8 bases and J dropped 9; count of bases not matched to a gene: 12.

The chain combines TRBV4-1 with TRBJ1-1; D is unclear. The CDR3 runs to 13 residues. Trimming cost V 1 base and J 8 bases, with 11 bases left between them. Germline-derived CDR1 and CDR2 are MGHRA and YSYEKL. CDR3 nucleotide sequence: TGCGCCAGCAGCCAAGGTCAGAGGAACGAAGCTTTCTTT. As protein: CASSQGQRNEAFF.

This sequence joins TRBV6-5 and TRBJ1-5; perhaps TRBD1 as D (6 bases). V was shortened by 8 bases and J by 3 bases, with 11 bases between the two germline ends. Germline V lookup: CDR1 MNHEY, CDR2 SVGAGI. The CDR3 is made up of 13 amino acids. The DNA of the CDR3 is TGTGCCAGCGGCGACAGGATCAATCAGCCCCAGCATTTT. Translating it yields CASGDRINQPQHF.

This chain uses TRBV6-6 with TRBJ1-5; TRBD1 aligns across 7 bases. The CDR3 is made up of 14 amino acids. Trimming cost V 2 bases and J 6 bases; bases outside gene matches: 4. Germline CDR1 is MNHNY and CDR2 is SVGAGI (reference sequence). The CDR3: CASSYTGESQPQHF. Written as DNA, the CDR3 is TGTGCCAGCAGTTACACAGGGGAAAGTCAGCCCCAGCATTTT.

The J gene is TRBJ2-3, the V gene TRBV5-6; D perhaps matches TRBD2 (6 bases). CDR1 and CDR2 from the germline V gene are SGHDT and YYEEEE. Trimming pared 3 bases from V and 0 bases from J, leaving 11 bases between. The CDR3 extends over 15 amino acids. The chain's CDR3 is CASSSVGTSTDTQYF. The CDR3 bases are TGTGCCAGCAGCTCTGTGGGGACTAGCACAGATACGCAGTATTTT.

V gene TRBV9 combines with J gene TRBJ1-4, with 7 bases lining up with TRBD1. Germline V gives CDR1 SGDLS, CDR2 YYNGEE. The junction had 12 bases not matched to a gene; V was cut back by 3 bases and J by 7 bases. The length of the CDR3 is 16 residues. CDR3 protein: CASSAGTARTLEKLFF. In DNA form, the CDR3 reads TGTGCCAGCAGCGCCGGGACAGCCAGAACTCTTGAAAAACTGTTTTTT.

The V gene is TRBV18, the J gene TRBJ2-7; D perhaps matches TRBD2 (8 bases). Trimming pared 6 bases from V and 0 bases from J, leaving 12 bases between. The CDR3 runs to 14 residues. The germline V gene has CDR1 KGHSH and CDR2 LQKENI. The DNA of the CDR3 is TGTGCCAGCTCCCGGGAGGGGGCCTCCTACGAGCAGTACTTC. Its translation: CASSREGASYEQYF.

J is TRBJ1-5 and V is TRBV24-1; D might be TRBD1 (5 bases). There are 12 residues in the CDR3. CDR1 is KGHDR, CDR2 SFDVKD, per germline. V dropped 6 bases and J dropped 6 bases, with 8 bases sitting between them. The CDR3 here is CATSQGTQPQHF. In nucleotides, the CDR3 is TGTGCCACCAGTCAGGGAACTCAGCCCCAGCATTTT.

The CDR3 DNA reads as TGTGCCAGCAGCTTAGTCGCCCTAAGCTACGAGCAGTACTTC. Encoded protein: CASSLVALSYEQYF. This chain uses TRBV7-9 with TRBJ2-7; D remains ambiguous. The germline V and J ends were trimmed by 1 base and 3 bases, with 10 bases remaining between them. CDR3 length: 14 residues. Looked up from germline, CDR1 is SEHNR and CDR2 is FQNEAQ (reference sequence).

V and J are TRBV20-1 and TRBJ1-1; maybe TRBD1 (5 bases). The CDR3 runs 14 residues. Germline lookup yields CDR1 DFQATT and CDR2 SNEGSKA (reference sequence). The V end lost 3 bases, the J end lost 1 base, and 12 bases lay between the germline ends. CDR3 amino acids: CSASPGTQNTEAFF. DNA for the CDR3: TGCAGTGCTAGTCCGGGGACTCAGAACACTGAAGCTTTCTTT.

J is TRBJ1-1 and V is TRBV20-1; D is unresolved. This CDR3 has 11 residues. V lost 7 bases and J lost 8, with 14 bases in between. CDR1 and CDR2 (germline): DFQATT, SNEGSKA (reference sequence). DNA for the CDR3: TGCAGTGTTCAAACGCCTATCGAAGCTTTCTTT. It specifies CSVQTPIEAFF.

CDR3 amino acids: CASSPNGADYQPQHF. The CDR3 nucleotides are TGTGCCAGCAGCCCAAATGGGGCAGACTATCAGCCCCAGCATTTT. The V and J genes are TRBV7-9 and TRBJ1-5; maybe TRBD1 (5 bases). Trimming pared 5 bases from V and 5 bases from J, leaving 16 bases between. CDR1 is SEHNR, CDR2 FQNEAQ, per germline (reference sequence). CDR3 length equals 15 residues.

This clone was detected only a few times. The chain has TRBV29-1 and TRBJ1-5; a weak D match, TRBD1 (5 bases). This CDR3 comprises 15 residues. Looked up from germline, CDR1 is SQVTM and CDR2 is ANQGSEA. V dropped 6 bases and J dropped 0 bases, with 15 bases sitting between them. In nucleotides, the CDR3 is TGCAGCGTCTCCCAAGGGGTAGGTAGCAATCAGCCCCAGCATTTT. Its protein is CSVSQGVGSNQPQHF.

The chain couples TRBV15 to TRBJ2-1, with 9 bases matching TRBD1. Germline-derived CDR1 and CDR2 are LNHNV and YYDKDF (reference sequence). V trimming: 4 bases; J trimming: 4 bases; junction bases outside the gene matches: 5. There are 15 residues in the CDR3. The CDR3 sequence is CATSTGDRAYNEQFF. The DNA of the CDR3 is TGTGCCACCAGCACGGGGGACAGGGCTTACAATGAGCAGTTCTTC.

The chain links TRBV9 to TRBJ2-7; maybe TRBD1 (6 bases). The germline V and J ends were trimmed by 4 bases and 4 bases, with 15 bases remaining between them. The germline gives CDR1 SGDLS, CDR2 YYNGEE. The CDR3 has 14 residues. CDR3 sequence: CASSRQDGVYEQYF. CDR3 DNA: TGTGCCAGCAGCAGACAGGACGGGGTTTACGAGCAGTACTTC.

The V and J genes are TRBV29-1 and TRBJ2-7; D might be TRBD2 (6 bases). Germline CDR1 reads SQVTM; CDR2 reads ANQGSEA. The CDR3 is made up of 14 amino acids. The germline V and J ends were trimmed by 1 base and 2 bases, with 12 bases remaining between them. The CDR3 protein is CSVEGGTGAYEQYF. CDR3 in DNA: TGCAGCGTTGAAGGGGGGACTGGAGCCTACGAGCAGTACTTC.

The chain uses TRBV29-1 and TRBJ2-3; 10 nucleotides align to TRBD2. CDR1 and CDR2 from the germline V gene are SQVTM and ANQGSEA. This CDR3 contains 15 residues. The CDR3 is CSTAGLAVGIDTQYF. The CDR3 region has the DNA TGCAGTACCGCAGGACTAGCGGTGGGTATAGATACGCAGTATTTT.

This clone was counted a single time. The rearrangement uses TRBV30 and TRBJ1-3, with D unresolved. V was pared by 1 base and J by 4 bases, with 8 bases between. CDR1 GTSNPN and CDR2 SVGIG come from the germline V gene (reference sequence). The CDR3 totals 13 residues. This CDR3 reads CAWSGTGGNTIYF. The CDR3, as DNA: TGTGCCTGGAGTGGGACTGGAGGAAACACCATATATTTT.

The V gene is TRBV3-1 (or the pseudogene TRBV3-2), the J gene TRBJ2-1; 15 bases match TRBD2. This CDR3 is built from 15 residues. The germline V gene encodes CDR1 LGHDT and CDR2 YNNKEL (reference sequence). V lost 4 bases to trimming and J lost 10 bases; unmatched junction nucleotides: 5. CDR3 loop: CASSRGLAGGREQFF. CDR3 nucleotide sequence: TGTGCCAGCAGCCGTGGACTAGCGGGGGGGCGGGAGCAGTTCTTC.

The gene calls are TRBV5-1 and TRBJ1-1; D unresolved. The CDR3 is 14 amino acids. Germline assignment: CDR1 SGHRS and CDR2 YFSETQ. Trimming removed 4 bases from V and 6 bases from J, with 16 bases in between. CDR3 sequence reads: CASSPPLAGSEAFF. The CDR3 region has the DNA TGCGCCAGCAGCCCCCCACTTGCGGGATCTGAAGCTTTCTTT.

J is TRBJ1-5 and V is TRBV27; D is perhaps TRBD1 (6 bases). Trimming pared 3 bases from V and 5 bases from J, leaving 8 bases between. CDR1 is MNHEY, CDR2 SMNVEV, per germline (reference sequence). This CDR3 spans 13 amino acids. As DNA, the CDR3 is TGTGCCAGCAGTTTCGACAGGTATCAGCCCCAGCATTTT. Encoded protein: CASSFDRYQPQHF.

V is TRBV5-4 and J is TRBJ1-1; possible D gene TRBD1, 5 bases. Between the trimmed V and J ends, which lost 0 bases and 1 base, there was a span of 7 bases. The germline V gene encodes CDR1 SGHNT and CDR2 YYREEE (reference sequence). This CDR3 contains 14 residues. The CDR3 loop is CASSLVGGNTEAFF. DNA of the CDR3: TGTGCCAGCAGCTTGGTCGGGGGGAACACTGAAGCTTTCTTT. The variable domain in full, with the rest retrieved from reference TRBV5-4 and TRBJ1-1, is ETGVTQSPTHLIKTRGQQVTLRCSSQSGHNTVSWYQQALGQGPQFIFQYYREEENGRGNFPPRFSGLQFPNYSSELNVNALELDDSALYLCASSLVGGNTEAFFGQGTRLTVV.

V is TRBV6-6 and J is TRBJ1-5; 10 nucleotides line up with TRBD1. This CDR3 spans 18 amino acids. Looked up from germline, CDR1 is MNHNY and CDR2 is SVGAGI (reference sequence). J gave up 2 bases and V 5 bases, and 12 bases lay outside the gene matches. The CDR3 DNA follows: TGTGCCAGCAGTCCCCGGTGGACAGGGGGGGTTGGCAATCAGCCCCAGCATTTT. It yields the protein CASSPRWTGGVGNQPQHF.

The chain uses TRBV12-3 or TRBV12-4 and TRBJ1-5; 8 bases match TRBD1. J was trimmed by 7 bases and V by 7 bases; bases with no gene match: 6. CDR3 size: 13 residues. This chain's CDR3 is CASTVGQGQPQHF. The CDR3 bases are TGTGCCAGCACCGTAGGACAGGGACAGCCCCAGCATTTT.

CDR3 nucleotides: TGTGCCAGCAGCTTCCAGTACAATGAGCAGTTCTTC. Residues: CASSFQYNEQFF. The chain links TRBV7-3 to TRBJ2-1, with no clear D. The CDR3 has 12 residues. V lost 3 bases and J lost 4, with 4 bases in between. CDR1 and CDR2 (germline): SGHTA, FQGTGA. The full variable domain, in which reference TRBV7-3 and TRBJ2-1 provide the parts outside the CDR3, is GAGVSQTPSNKVTEKGKYVELRCDPISGHTALYWYRQSLGQGPEFLIYFQGTGAADDSGLPNDRFFAVRPEGSVSTLKIQRTERGDSAVYLCASSFQYNEQFFGPGTRLTVL.

This chain connects TRBV7-9 to TRBJ1-2; the D gene is possibly TRBD1 (5 bases). CDR3 length: 14 residues. V was clipped by 1 base and J by 4 bases, with 10 bases between them. Germline lookup yields CDR1 SEHNR and CDR2 FQNEAQ (reference sequence). CDR3 protein: CASSLVGDVYGYTF. Here the CDR3 DNA reads TGTGCCAGCAGCTTAGTAGGGGATGTCTATGGCTACACCTTC.